In its sample, the clone carrying this TCR beta chain was seen once. Other DNA sequences in the sample encode the same CDR3. These data belong to a study of blood T cell repertoires in COVID-19. At the level of the study: Samples taken during acute and convalescent COVID-19 were collected in the United States, Italy and Spain.

Study processing details: Reference gene primer amplification gave estimated nucleated cell counts. The assay was immunoSEQ multiplex PCR, and TCRdb's table has in-frame clones only and misses some. V, J and clone size are taken as reported in that table, and D and trimming were inferred from the DNA itself. The data hold approximately 210,000 clones, with about 91% observed a single time. The CDR3 consists of 15 residues. Trimming left V 0 bases short and J 0 bases short, with 6 bases between. Germline loops: CDR1 MNHEY, CDR2 SVGAGI. Participants came from fewer than 25 US areas, aged roughly 18 to 89 years.

The TCR was taken from a woman aged 50 to 65 with acute COVID-19. The chain has TRBV6-5 and TRBJ1-3; D uncertain. The sequenced material came from PBMCs or T cells enriched from blood (not recorded which). This CDR3 is CASSYSGVSGNTIYF. For the CDR3, the DNA is TGTGCCAGCAGTTACTCCGGAGTCTCTGGAAACACCATATATTTT.